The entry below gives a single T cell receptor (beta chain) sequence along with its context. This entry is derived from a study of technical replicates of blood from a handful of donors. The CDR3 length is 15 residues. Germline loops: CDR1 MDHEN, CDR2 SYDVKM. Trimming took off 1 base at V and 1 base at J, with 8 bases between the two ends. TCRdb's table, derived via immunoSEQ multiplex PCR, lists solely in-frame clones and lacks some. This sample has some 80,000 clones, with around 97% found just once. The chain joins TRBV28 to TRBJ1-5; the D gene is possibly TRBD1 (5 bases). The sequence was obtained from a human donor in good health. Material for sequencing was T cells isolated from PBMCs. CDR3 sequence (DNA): TGTGCCAGCAGTTTATTAGGGGTGAGCAATCAGCCCCAGCATTTT. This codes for CASSLLGVSNQPQHF.